The source of this T cell receptor (beta chain) is a study of blood T cell repertoires in COVID-19. The CDR3 covers 16 residues. In germline, CDR1 is LGHNT, CDR2 FRNRAP. V lost 0 bases and J lost 3; bases outside the gene matches: 7. TCRdb's table, derived via immunoSEQ multiplex PCR, lists solely in-frame clones and lacks some. The sample lists approximately 670,000 clones; just under 90% were seen once. The sequence came from a woman aged 18-29 years with acute or convalescent COVID-19. The rearrangement links TRBV12-5 to TRBJ2-7; 8 bases map to TRBD1. The sequencing sample was made of peripheral blood. CDR3 bases: TGTGCTAGTGGTTTGGTCGCTGGACAGGGAGACTACGAGCAGTACTTC. Translating gives CASGLVAGQGDYEQYF.